Here is one T cell receptor (beta chain) with its context. Sequencing was performed with immunoSEQ multiplex PCR; in TCRdb, only in-frame clones are kept and a portion is missing. The sample contains about 230,000 clones, approximately 84% of which appear only once. V dropped 0 bases and J dropped 6 bases, with 6 bases sitting between them. The CDR3 runs to 12 residues. Germline assignment: CDR1 SEHNR and CDR2 FQNEAQ (reference sequence). This specimen belongs to a study of blood T cell repertoires in COVID-19. The chain employs TRBV7-9 and TRBJ2-7; unclear D gene. This clonotype originated in a man aged 35 to 55 with acute or convalescent COVID-19. The sequencing input was peripheral blood. The CDR3 protein is CASSLAPSEQYF. CDR3 DNA sequence: TGTGCCAGCAGCTTAGCCCCCTCCGAGCAGTACTTC.